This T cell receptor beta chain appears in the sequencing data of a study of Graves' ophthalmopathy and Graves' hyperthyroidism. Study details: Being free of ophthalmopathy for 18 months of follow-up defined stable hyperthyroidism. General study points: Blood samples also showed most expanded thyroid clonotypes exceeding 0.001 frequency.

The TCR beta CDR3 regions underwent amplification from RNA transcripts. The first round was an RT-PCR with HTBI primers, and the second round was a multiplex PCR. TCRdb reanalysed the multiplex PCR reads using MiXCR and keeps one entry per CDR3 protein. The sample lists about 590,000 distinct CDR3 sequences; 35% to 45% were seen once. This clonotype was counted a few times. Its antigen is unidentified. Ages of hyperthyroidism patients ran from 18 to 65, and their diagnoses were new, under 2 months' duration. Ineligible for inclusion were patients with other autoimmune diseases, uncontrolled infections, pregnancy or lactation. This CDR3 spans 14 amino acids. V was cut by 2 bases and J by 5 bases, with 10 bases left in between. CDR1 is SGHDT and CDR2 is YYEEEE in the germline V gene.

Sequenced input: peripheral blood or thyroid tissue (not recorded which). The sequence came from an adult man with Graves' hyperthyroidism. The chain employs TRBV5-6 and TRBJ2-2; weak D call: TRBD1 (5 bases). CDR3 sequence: CASSFRPGTGELFF. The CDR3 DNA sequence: TGTGCCAGCAGCTTCCGACCAGGGACCGGGGAGCTGTTTTTT.